This TCR beta chain was obtained from a study of shared clonotypes between healthy human individuals. On sorted subsets, replicate PCRs used about 200 ng DNA, or 27,000 or so T cell genomes. Generated by immunoSEQ multiplex PCR, the TCRdb table keeps only in-frame clones and is missing some. The sample lists under 650,000 clones; roughly 95% were seen once. This clone was picked up one time. The germline gives CDR1 SEHNR, CDR2 FQNEAQ (reference sequence). The CDR3 has 14 residues. The V and J ends lost 5 bases and 6 bases, in that order; junction bases with no gene match: 8. This receptor was taken from a woman in her 30s in good health. The sample comprised naive CD4+ T cells sorted from blood. Subset denoted: CD45RA+ positively selected. J is TRBJ2-7 and V is TRBV7-9; 9 nucleotides line up with TRBD2. The CDR3 nucleotides are TGTGCCAGCAGCGAACTAGCGGGTAACGGCGAGCAGTACTTC. Protein: CASSELAGNGEQYF.